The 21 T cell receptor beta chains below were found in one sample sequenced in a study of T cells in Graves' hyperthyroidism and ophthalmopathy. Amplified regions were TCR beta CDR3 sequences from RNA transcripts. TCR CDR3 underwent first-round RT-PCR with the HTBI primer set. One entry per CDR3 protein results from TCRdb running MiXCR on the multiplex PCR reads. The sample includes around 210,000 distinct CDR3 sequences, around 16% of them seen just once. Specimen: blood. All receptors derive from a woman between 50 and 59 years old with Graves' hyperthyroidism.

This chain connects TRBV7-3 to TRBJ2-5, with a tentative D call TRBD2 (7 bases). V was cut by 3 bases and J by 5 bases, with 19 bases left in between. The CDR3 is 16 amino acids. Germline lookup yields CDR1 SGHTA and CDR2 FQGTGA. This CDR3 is CASSFDGGGAYETQYF. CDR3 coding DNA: TGTGCCAGCAGCTTCGATGGGGGGGGGGCGTATGAGACCCAGTACTTC. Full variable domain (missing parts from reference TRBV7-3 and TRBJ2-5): GAGVSQTPSNKVTEKGKYVELRCDPISGHTALYWYRQSLGQGPEFLIYFQGTGAADDSGLPNDRFFAVRPEGSVSTLKIQRTERGDSAVYLCASSFDGGGAYETQYFGPGTRLLVL.

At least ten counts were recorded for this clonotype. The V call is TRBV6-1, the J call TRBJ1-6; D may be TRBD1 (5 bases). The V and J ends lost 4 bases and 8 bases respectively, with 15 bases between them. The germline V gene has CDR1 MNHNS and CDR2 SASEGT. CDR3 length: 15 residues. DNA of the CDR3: TGTGCCAGCAGTGCGACAGATAATAACGATTCACCCCTCCACTTT. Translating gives CASSATDNNDSPLHF.

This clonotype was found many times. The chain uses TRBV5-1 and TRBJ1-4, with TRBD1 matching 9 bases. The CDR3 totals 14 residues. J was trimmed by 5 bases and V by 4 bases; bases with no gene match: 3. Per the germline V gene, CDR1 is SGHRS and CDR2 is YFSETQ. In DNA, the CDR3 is TGCGCCAGCAGCCCAGGGACAGGGAATGAAAAACTGTTTTTT. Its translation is CASSPGTGNEKLFF.

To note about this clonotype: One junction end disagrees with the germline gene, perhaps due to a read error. Here the CDR3 DNA reads TGTGCCGGCAGTGAAGCGGCGAATCTAGGGGGCTACACCTTC. It encodes CAGSEAANLGGYTF. The rearrangement uses TRBV6-1 and TRBJ1-2, with unresolved D. Germline V gene lookup returns CDR1 MNHNS and CDR2 SASEGT. The CDR3 is 14 residues long.

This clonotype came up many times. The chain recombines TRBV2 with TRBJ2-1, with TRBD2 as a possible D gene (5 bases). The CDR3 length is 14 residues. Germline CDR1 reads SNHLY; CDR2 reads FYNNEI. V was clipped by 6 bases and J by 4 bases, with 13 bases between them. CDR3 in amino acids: CASRPDYLYNEQFF. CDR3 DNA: TGTGCCAGCAGACCCGACTACCTTTACAATGAGCAGTTCTTC.

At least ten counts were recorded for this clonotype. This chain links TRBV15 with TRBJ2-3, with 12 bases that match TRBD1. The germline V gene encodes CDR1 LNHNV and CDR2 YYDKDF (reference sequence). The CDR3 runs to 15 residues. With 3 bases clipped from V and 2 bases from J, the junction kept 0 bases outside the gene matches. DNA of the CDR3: TGTGCCACCAGCAGGGGACAGGGGGCCACAGATACGCAGTATTTT. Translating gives CATSRGQGATDTQYF.

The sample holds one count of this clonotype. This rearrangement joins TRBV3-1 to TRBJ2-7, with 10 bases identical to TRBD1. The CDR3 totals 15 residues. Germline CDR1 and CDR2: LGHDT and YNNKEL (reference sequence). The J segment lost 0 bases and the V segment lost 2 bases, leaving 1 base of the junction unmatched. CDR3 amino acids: CASSQRTGGSYEQYF. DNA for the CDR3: TGTGCCAGCAGCCAACGGACAGGGGGCTCCTACGAGCAGTACTTC.

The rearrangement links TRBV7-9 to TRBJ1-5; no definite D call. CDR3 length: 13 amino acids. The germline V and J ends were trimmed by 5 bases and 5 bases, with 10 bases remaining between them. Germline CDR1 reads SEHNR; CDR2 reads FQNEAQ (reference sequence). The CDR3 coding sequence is TGTGCCAGCAGCCTTAGCCCCGATCAGCCCCAGCATTTT. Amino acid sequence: CASSLSPDQPQHF.

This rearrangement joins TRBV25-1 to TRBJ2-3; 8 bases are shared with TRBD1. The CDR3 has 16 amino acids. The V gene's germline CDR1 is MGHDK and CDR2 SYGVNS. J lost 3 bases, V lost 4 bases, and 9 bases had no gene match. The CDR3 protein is CASSGQPGQETDTQYF. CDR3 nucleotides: TGTGCCAGCAGTGGACAGCCGGGACAGGAGACAGATACGCAGTATTTT.

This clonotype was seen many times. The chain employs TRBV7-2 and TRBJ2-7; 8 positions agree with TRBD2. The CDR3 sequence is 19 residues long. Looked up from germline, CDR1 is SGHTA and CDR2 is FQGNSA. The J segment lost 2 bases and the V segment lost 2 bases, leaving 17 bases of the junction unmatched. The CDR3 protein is CASSLRLLGLREAAYEQYF. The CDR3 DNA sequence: TGTGCCAGCAGCTTAAGATTACTGGGCTTGCGGGAGGCCGCCTACGAGCAGTACTTC.

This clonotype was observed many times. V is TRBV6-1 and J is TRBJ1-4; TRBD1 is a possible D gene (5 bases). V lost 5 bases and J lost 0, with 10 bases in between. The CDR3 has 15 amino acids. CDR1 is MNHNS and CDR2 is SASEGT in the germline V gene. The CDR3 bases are TGTGCCAGCAGTATTCGACAGTCAACTAATGAAAAACTGTTTTTT. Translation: CASSIRQSTNEKLFF.

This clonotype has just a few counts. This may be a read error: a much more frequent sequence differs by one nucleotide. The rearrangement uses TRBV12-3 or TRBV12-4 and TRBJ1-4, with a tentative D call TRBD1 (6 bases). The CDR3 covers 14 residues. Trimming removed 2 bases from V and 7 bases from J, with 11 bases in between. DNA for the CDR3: TGTGCCAGCAGTTTAAGACAGGCTAGTGAAAAACTGTTTTTT. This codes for CASSLRQASEKLFF.

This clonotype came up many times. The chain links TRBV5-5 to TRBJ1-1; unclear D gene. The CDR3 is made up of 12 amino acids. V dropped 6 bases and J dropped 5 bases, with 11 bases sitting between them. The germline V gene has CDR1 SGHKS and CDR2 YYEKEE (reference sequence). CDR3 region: CASNWMGTEAFF. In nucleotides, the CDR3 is TGTGCCAGCAATTGGATGGGAACTGAAGCTTTCTTT.

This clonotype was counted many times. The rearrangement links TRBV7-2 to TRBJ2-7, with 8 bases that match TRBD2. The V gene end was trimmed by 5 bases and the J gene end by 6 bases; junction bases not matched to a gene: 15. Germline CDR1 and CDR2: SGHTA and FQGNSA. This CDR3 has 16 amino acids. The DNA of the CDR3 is TGTGCCAGCAGCCCGCGGGGGGACCCTCTTAGCAGCGAGCAGTACTTC. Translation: CASSPRGDPLSSEQYF.

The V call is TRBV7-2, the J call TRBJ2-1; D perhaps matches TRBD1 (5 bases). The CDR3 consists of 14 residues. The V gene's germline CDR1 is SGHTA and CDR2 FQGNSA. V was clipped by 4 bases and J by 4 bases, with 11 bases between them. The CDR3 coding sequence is TGTGCCAGCAGCTCCCTGACAGTTTACAATGAGCAGTTCTTC. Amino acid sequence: CASSSLTVYNEQFF. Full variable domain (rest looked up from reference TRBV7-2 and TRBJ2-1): GAGVSQSPSNKVTEKGKDVELRCDPISGHTALYWYRQSLGQGLEFLIYFQGNSAPDKSGLPSDRFSAERTGGSVSTLTIQRTQQEDSAVYLCASSSLTVYNEQFFGPGTRLTVL.

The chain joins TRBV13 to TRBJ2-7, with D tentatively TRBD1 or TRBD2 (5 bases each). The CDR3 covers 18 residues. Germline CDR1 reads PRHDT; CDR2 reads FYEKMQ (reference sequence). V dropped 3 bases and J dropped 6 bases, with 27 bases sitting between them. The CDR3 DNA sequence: TGTGCCAGCAGCTTGGATGTTTTGGGGACCCGCTTTGGGAGCGAGCAGTACTTC. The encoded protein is CASSLDVLGTRFGSEQYF. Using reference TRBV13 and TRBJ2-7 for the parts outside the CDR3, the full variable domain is AAGVIQSPRHLIKEKRETATLKCYPIPRHDTVYWYQQGPGQDPQFLISFYEKMQSDKGSIPDRFSAQQFSDYHSELNMSSLELGDSALYFCASSLDVLGTRFGSEQYFGPGTRLTVT.

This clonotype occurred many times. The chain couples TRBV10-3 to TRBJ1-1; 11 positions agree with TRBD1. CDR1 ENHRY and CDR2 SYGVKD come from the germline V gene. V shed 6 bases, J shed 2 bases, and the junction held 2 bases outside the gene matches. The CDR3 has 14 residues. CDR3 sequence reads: CAIRGTGGNTEAFF. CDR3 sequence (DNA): TGTGCCATCAGGGGGACAGGGGGAAACACTGAAGCTTTCTTT.

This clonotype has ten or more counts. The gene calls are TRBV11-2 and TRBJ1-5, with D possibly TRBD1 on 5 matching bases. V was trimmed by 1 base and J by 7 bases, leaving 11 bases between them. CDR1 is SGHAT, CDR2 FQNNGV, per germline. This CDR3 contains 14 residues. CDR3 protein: CASSLGGGAQPQHF. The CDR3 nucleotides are TGTGCCAGCAGCTTAGGGGGGGGTGCACAGCCCCAGCATTTT.

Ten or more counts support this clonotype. CDR3 DNA sequence: TGTGCCTGGACACGGTGGGGCTCCTACAATGAGCAGTTCTTC. Its protein is CAWTRWGSYNEQFF. The chain carries TRBV30 and TRBJ2-1; no clear D. CDR1 is GTSNPN and CDR2 is SVGIG in the germline V gene (reference sequence). V was pared by 4 bases and J by 0 bases, with 10 bases between. This CDR3 spans 14 amino acids.

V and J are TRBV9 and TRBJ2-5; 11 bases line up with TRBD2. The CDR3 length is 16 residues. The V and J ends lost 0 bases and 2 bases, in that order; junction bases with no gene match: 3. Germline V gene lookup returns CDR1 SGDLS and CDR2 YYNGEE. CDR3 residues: CASSVVLAGGQETQYF. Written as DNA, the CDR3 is TGTGCCAGCAGCGTAGTGCTAGCGGGGGGACAAGAGACCCAGTACTTC. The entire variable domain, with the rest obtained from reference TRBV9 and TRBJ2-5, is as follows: DSGVTQTPKHLITATGQRVTLRCSPRSGDLSVYWYQQSLDQGLQFLIQYYNGEERAKGNILERFSAQQFPDLHSELNLSSLELGDSALYFCASSVVLAGGQETQYFGPGTRLLVL.

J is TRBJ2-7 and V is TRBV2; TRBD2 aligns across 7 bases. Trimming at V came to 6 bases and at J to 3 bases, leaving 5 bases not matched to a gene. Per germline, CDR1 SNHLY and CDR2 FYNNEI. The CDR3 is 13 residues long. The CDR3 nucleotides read TGTGCCAGCAGCTCCGGGACTATCTACGAGCAGTACTTC. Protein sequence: CASSSGTIYEQYF.